These 2 T cell receptor beta chains came from one sample sequenced in a study of blood T cell repertoires in COVID-19. Only in-frame clones appear in the TCRdb table, and some are missing; sequencing was by immunoSEQ multiplex PCR. Of roughly 220,000 clones listed, 70% to 90% are singletons. Sequencing was carried out using PBMCs or T cells enriched from blood (not recorded which). These receptors were taken from a woman in her forties with acute COVID-19.

The chain has TRBV12-3 or TRBV12-4 and TRBJ2-7; unclear D gene. The CDR3 runs to 13 residues. V was clipped by 0 bases and J by 2 bases, with 5 bases between them. In nucleotides, the CDR3 is TGTGCCAGCAGTTTAGCTCTAGCCTACGAGCAGTACTTC. This codes for CASSLALAYEQYF.

The V and J genes are TRBV7-8 and TRBJ1-3; TRBD1 matches at 7 bases. This CDR3 comprises 15 residues. Germline V CDR1 and CDR2: SGHVS, FQNEAQ. Losses at the gene ends were 4 bases for V and 0 bases for J; bases not matched to a gene: 3. The CDR3 is CASSWDSLSGNTIYF. As DNA, the CDR3 is TGTGCCAGCAGCTGGGACAGCCTCTCTGGAAACACCATATATTTT.